This entry describes one T cell receptor beta chain. What this receptor recognizes is not known. There are no base qualities to consult, and no much larger clone falls within one base. The data stem from a study of blood T cell repertoires in COVID-19 (dated by TCRdb to about 2020). Concerning the study at large: Samples from collaborators originated in the United States, Italy and Spain and spanned both the acute and convalescent phases of COVID-19. Where HLA class I and class II types were available, the types were taken from metadata supplied by the sample provider, not from assay-based typing. The dataset comprised deeply sampled blood TCRbeta repertoires from subjects exposed to, actively infected with, or recovered from COVID-19. The prospective study material was composed of cDNA or gDNA derived from T cells, B-cell-depleted T cells, or PBMCs. The repertoires were made available in a free public database intended to serve as a resource for research on the immune response to SARS-CoV-2. Samples were obtained from the ongoing ImmuneRACE study (first 160 participants) and from 1,200 or so subjects provided by 6 global collaborators. The sample metadata nearly always contained a de-identified subject ID, COVID-19 status, age in years and sex. Study-level results and caveats: The amount of clinical and demographic metadata varied by source and participant and was provided uncurated.

The collaborating institutions used their own protocols to collect whole blood in K2EDTA tubes. For TCRbeta analysis, collaborators shipped samples as frozen whole blood, isolated PBMCs, or DNA extracted from either of those sample types. The CDR3 runs 14 amino acids, cysteine and phenylalanine included. This entry keeps only the CDR3 DNA: 42 bases, framed from base 1. The germline V gene specifies ENHRY as CDR1 and SYGVKD as CDR2. V is reduced by 2 bases and J by 8 bases, leaving a spacing of 14 bases between them. TCRbeta CDR3 regions were amplified from genomic DNA using the immunoSEQ Assay, a bias-controlled multiplex PCR. Per the authors' processing: Within the assay, amplification of reference gene primers was used to estimate how many nucleated cells each sample contained. To quantify the absolute abundance of each unique TCRbeta CDR3 rearrangement, sequence reads were collapsed and filtered. For each sample, productive Simpson clonality was calculated as the square root of Simpson's diversity index over productive rearrangements. TCRdb carries this immuneACCESS record with in-frame sequences only. Its versions omit some clonotypes, under half of them owing to an unresolved V gene in the studies checked, with the rest unexplained. V, J and clone size were drawn from that table, and D and trimming were deduced from the DNA. This sample holds 50,000 to 70,000 clones; about 78% were observed only once. The ten largest clonotypes hold around 20% of the sample.

The TCR originated in a man aged 45-65 years with active or convalescent COVID-19. Sample: peripheral blood. This chain is built from TRBV10-3 and TRBJ2-3; TRBD2 might be the D gene, on 5 matching bases. Here the CDR3 is given as CAISEAPPAGTQYF. The nucleotide sequence is TGTGCCATCAGTGAGGCCCCACCGGCGGGTACGCAGTATTTT.